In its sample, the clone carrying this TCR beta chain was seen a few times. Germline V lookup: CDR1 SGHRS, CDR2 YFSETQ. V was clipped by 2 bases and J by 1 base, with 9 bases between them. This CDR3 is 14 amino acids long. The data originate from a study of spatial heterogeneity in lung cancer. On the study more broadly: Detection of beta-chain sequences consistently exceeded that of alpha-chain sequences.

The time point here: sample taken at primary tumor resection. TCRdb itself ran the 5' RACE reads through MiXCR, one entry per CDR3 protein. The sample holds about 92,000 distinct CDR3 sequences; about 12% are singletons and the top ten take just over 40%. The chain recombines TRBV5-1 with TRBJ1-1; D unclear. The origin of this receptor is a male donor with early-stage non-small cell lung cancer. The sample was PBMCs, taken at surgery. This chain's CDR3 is CASSFVSGNTEAFF. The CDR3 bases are TGCGCCAGCAGCTTCGTTTCGGGGAACACTGAAGCTTTCTTT.